The 15 T cell receptor beta chains below come from one sample, sequenced in a study of beta chain features in type 1 diabetes. The investigators reverse transcribed all of the isolated RNA, so they sequenced expressed TCRB transcripts. The assay was immunoSEQ multiplex PCR, and TCRdb's table has in-frame clones only and misses some. The repertoire holds about 660,000 clones, more than 13% seen once, with 0.035% to 0.045% in the top ten. These receptors have no identified antigens. Study-wide points: Moderate yet significant TCRB CDR3 shortening was seen in Type 1 diabetes patients in all four CD4+ subsets.

Sample: naive CD4+ T cells from blood. The origin of the receptors is a man younger than 35 with type 1 diabetes.

V and J are TRBV30 and TRBJ1-2; D gene uncertain. Per germline, CDR1 GTSNPN and CDR2 SVGIG (reference sequence). This CDR3 contains 14 residues. V gave up 1 base and J gave up 4 bases, with 13 bases separating them. The CDR3 coding sequence is TGTGCCTGGAGTGGTAACACCCACATCTATGGCTACACCTTC. Translating it yields CAWSGNTHIYGYTF.

This chain's CDR3 is CASSHRQVDHEQYF. In DNA form, the CDR3 reads TGTGCCAGCAGCCATAGACAGGTAGACCACGAGCAGTACTTC. The V and J genes are TRBV4-2 and TRBJ2-7; a possible D gene is TRBD1 (6 bases). Germline V gene lookup returns CDR1 LGHNA and CDR2 YNFKEQ. This CDR3 region has 14 residues. The V gene lost 3 bases and the J gene lost 5 bases, with 14 bases spanning the gap.

This clone has just a few counts. The chain couples TRBV30 to TRBJ2-5; 12 bases map to TRBD2. J lost 4 bases, V lost 5 bases, and 5 bases had no gene match. The V gene's germline CDR1 is GTSNPN and CDR2 SVGIG (reference sequence). The CDR3 consists of 14 residues. This CDR3 reads CAWSTSGSAETQYF. CDR3 nucleotide sequence: TGTGCCTGGTCGACTAGCGGGAGTGCAGAGACCCAGTACTTC.

This CDR3 reads CASSVGASALETQYF. CDR3 DNA: TGTGCCAGCAGCGTAGGGGCTAGTGCCTTGGAGACCCAGTACTTC. The chain links TRBV9 to TRBJ2-5; D unclear. The germline CDR1 and CDR2 sequences are SGDLS and YYNGEE. V shed 0 bases and J shed 5 bases, with 14 bases lying between them. The CDR3 spans 15 residues.

The chain is built from TRBV4-1 and TRBJ2-5; D may correspond to TRBD1 or TRBD2 (6 bases each). Germline V CDR1 and CDR2: MGHRA, YSYEKL. V was cut by 0 bases and J by 2 bases, with 19 bases left in between. This CDR3 contains 18 residues. CDR3 sequence reads: CASSQERIEGGQQETQYF. The CDR3 bases are TGCGCCAGCAGCCAAGAGAGGATTGAAGGGGGGCAACAAGAGACCCAGTACTTC.

As to this clone: Distinct nucleotide sequences in the sample also encode this CDR3. The genes are TRBV29-1 and TRBJ2-1, with 10 bases lining up with TRBD1. Germline-derived CDR1 and CDR2 are SQVTM and ANQGSEA. V lost 2 bases, J lost 7 bases, and 2 bases stayed unmatched. CDR3 length: 13 residues. CDR3 bases: TGCAGCGTTGAAAGGGGACAGGGGAATGAGCAGTTCTTC. Protein product: CSVERGQGNEQFF.

This clone was picked up a small number of times. V gene TRBV29-1 combines with J gene TRBJ2-1, with 7 bases fitting TRBD2. Germline CDR1 reads SQVTM; CDR2 reads ANQGSEA. V lost 3 bases and J lost 2; bases outside the gene matches: 7. This CDR3 is built from 15 residues. CDR3 bases: TGCAGCGTTGATACCGCGGGAGTTACCTACAATGAGCAGTTCTTC. The encoded protein is CSVDTAGVTYNEQFF.

This clone was picked up a small number of times. The chain combines TRBV9 with TRBJ2-1, with D unresolved. Germline V CDR1 and CDR2: SGDLS, YYNGEE. Between the trimmed V and J ends, which lost 4 bases and 6 bases, there was a span of 11 bases. This CDR3 is 13 amino acids long. The CDR3, as DNA: TGTGCCAGCAGCCCCCCGGGTCTCAATGAGCAGTTCTTC. Translated, it gives CASSPPGLNEQFF. The complete variable domain, with remaining parts taken from reference TRBV9 and TRBJ2-1, reads DSGVTQTPKHLITATGQRVTLRCSPRSGDLSVYWYQQSLDQGLQFLIQYYNGEERAKGNILERFSAQQFPDLHSELNLSSLELGDSALYFCASSPPGLNEQFFGPGTRLTVL.

The rearrangement uses TRBV14 and TRBJ1-1; 8 bases agree with TRBD1. This CDR3 is built from 13 residues. The germline V gene encodes CDR1 SGHDN and CDR2 FVKESK. The ends lost 4 bases at V and 11 bases at J; junction bases unmatched: 9. CDR3 in DNA: TGTGCCAGCAGCCGACCGGACAGGGATTCGGCTTTCTTT. Protein product: CASSRPDRDSAFF.

This clone appeared a few times. V is TRBV13 and J is TRBJ2-1; D is perhaps TRBD2 (5 bases). Germline V gene sequence: CDR1 PRHDT, CDR2 FYEKMQ (reference sequence). The CDR3 has 16 residues. V gave up 8 bases and J gave up 4 bases, with 21 bases separating them. Here the CDR3 reads CASSLGGRGVYNEQFF. The DNA of the CDR3 is TGTGCCAGCTCCCTGGGCGGTCGGGGAGTTTACAATGAGCAGTTCTTC.

The chain combines TRBV4-1 with TRBJ2-1, with no clear D. Trimming pared 0 bases from V and 3 bases from J, leaving 9 bases between. Looked up from germline, CDR1 is MGHRA and CDR2 is YSYEKL. The CDR3 has 15 amino acids. CDR3 coding DNA: TGCGCCAGCAGCCAAGATAAACAGCGCTACAATGAGCAGTTCTTC. This translates into CASSQDKQRYNEQFF.

The chain uses TRBV14 and TRBJ1-1; D call uncertain. Germline CDR1 SGHDN, CDR2 FVKESK. The CDR3 is 14 amino acids. Trimming left V 6 bases short and J 0 bases short, with 11 bases between. The CDR3 reads CASSLILMNTEAFF. CDR3 nucleotides: TGTGCCAGCAGTCTAATTCTAATGAACACTGAAGCTTTCTTT.

A few counts support this clone. The rearrangement uses TRBV28 and TRBJ2-4, with D unresolved. The length of the CDR3 is 17 residues. Looked up from germline, CDR1 is MDHEN and CDR2 is SYDVKM. V gave up 6 bases and J gave up 0 bases, with 18 bases separating them. The CDR3 sequence: CASSSIGTALAKNIQYF. Written as DNA, the CDR3 is TGTGCCAGCAGCTCGATAGGTACCGCTCTAGCCAAAAACATTCAGTACTTC.

This clone was recorded a few times. The chain joins TRBV14 to TRBJ2-5; 10 bases agree with TRBD1. The CDR3 consists of 18 residues. Unmatched junction bases numbered 14, after V lost 2 bases and J lost 5 bases. Germline-derived CDR1 and CDR2 are SGHDN and FVKESK. CDR3 loop: CASSQLPGQGIGGETQYF. The CDR3 DNA reads TGTGCCAGCAGCCAATTACCGGGACAGGGGATTGGAGGGGAGACCCAGTACTTC.

This sequence joins TRBV6-5 and TRBJ2-2; D unclear. This CDR3 region has 15 residues. Germline V gene sequence: CDR1 MNHEY, CDR2 SVGAGI. The ends were cut back, 2 bases at V and 2 bases at J, with 9 bases in the middle. CDR3 nucleotides: TGTGCCAGCAGTTACGAAACAGCAAACACCGGGGAGCTGTTTTTT. Protein sequence: CASSYETANTGELFF.